This entry describes one T cell receptor beta chain. Its antigen is unknown. Germline lookup yields CDR1 SGHKS and CDR2 YYEKEE (reference sequence). This CDR3 comprises 16 residues. J was trimmed by 5 bases and V by 4 bases; bases with no gene match: 6. This specimen comes from a study of somatic mutations in cytotoxic T cells in rheumatoid arthritis. Flow cytometry was used to check the purity of CD4+ and CD8+ cells, which had been isolated by positive magnetic bead selection. General study results and limits: With age, CD8+ clonality increased in rheumatoid arthritis patients, whereas no such increase appeared in healthy controls. Among rheumatoid arthritis patients and age-matched healthy controls, CD8+ T-cell clonality was not significantly different.

Only in-frame clones appear in the TCRdb table, and some are missing; sequencing was by immunoSEQ multiplex PCR. The repertoire holds about 14,000 clones, with roughly 73% as singletons. The material sequenced was CD8+ T cells sorted from blood. V is TRBV5-5 and J is TRBJ2-3, with 14 bases that match TRBD2. The clonotype comes from an adult with rheumatoid arthritis. In DNA form, the CDR3 reads TGTGCCAGCAGCACGACTAGCGGGGGGGCAGGAGATACGCAGTATTTT. It is translated as CASSTTSGGAGDTQYF.